These 2 T cell receptor beta chains came from one sample sequenced in a study of blood T cell repertoires in COVID-19. TCRdb keeps only in-frame clones here, not all; method: immunoSEQ multiplex PCR. The sample records approximately 180,000 clones, about 85% being singletons. Sequencing input: peripheral blood. The receptors derive from a woman at least 80 years old with acute or convalescent COVID-19.

The chain combines TRBV2 with TRBJ2-2, with TRBD1 matching over 9 bases. The length of the CDR3 is 16 residues. The V and J ends lost 4 bases and 3 bases, in that order; junction bases with no gene match: 6. Germline loops: CDR1 SNHLY, CDR2 FYNNEI. CDR3 coding DNA: TGTGCCAGCAGTGGGGGAGGGACAGGGTACACCGGGGAGCTGTTTTTT. Translated: CASSGGGTGYTGELFF. The whole variable domain, remainder taken from reference TRBV2 and TRBJ2-2, is EPEVTQTPSHQVTQMGQEVILRCVPISNHLYFYWYRQILGQKVEFLVSFYNNEISEKSEIFDDQFSVERPDGSNFTLKIRSTKLEDSAMYFCASSGGGTGYTGELFFGEGSRLTVL.

The chain recombines TRBV11-2 with TRBJ1-5, with D possibly matching TRBD1 (5 bases). This CDR3 is built from 15 residues. Germline CDR1 reads SGHAT; CDR2 reads FQNNGV. V was shortened by 1 base and J by 4 bases, with 11 bases between the two germline ends. This chain's CDR3 is CASSLVAGRNQPQHF. The DNA of the CDR3 is TGTGCCAGCAGCTTAGTAGCAGGGCGTAATCAGCCCCAGCATTTT.